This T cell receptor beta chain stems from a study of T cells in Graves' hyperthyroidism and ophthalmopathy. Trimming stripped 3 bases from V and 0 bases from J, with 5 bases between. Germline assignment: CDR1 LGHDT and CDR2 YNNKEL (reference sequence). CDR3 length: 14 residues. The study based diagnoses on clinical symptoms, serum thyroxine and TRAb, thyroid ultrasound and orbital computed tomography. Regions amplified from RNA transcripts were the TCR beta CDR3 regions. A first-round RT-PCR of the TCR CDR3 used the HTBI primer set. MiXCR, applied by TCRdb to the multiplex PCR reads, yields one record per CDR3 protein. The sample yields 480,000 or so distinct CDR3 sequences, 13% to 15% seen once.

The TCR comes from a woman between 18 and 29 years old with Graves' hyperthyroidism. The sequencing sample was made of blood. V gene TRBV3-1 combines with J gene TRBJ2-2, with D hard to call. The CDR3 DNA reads TGTGCCAGCAGCCATACTACGAACACCGGGGAGCTGTTTTTT. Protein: CASSHTTNTGELFF.